Below are 28 T cell receptor beta chains sequenced from a single sample in a study of blood T cell repertoires in COVID-19. The method was immunoSEQ multiplex PCR; TCRdb's version includes in-frame clones alone and lacks a portion of them. The sample lists over 130,000 clones; about 86% were seen once. Material for sequencing was peripheral blood. These receptors were taken from a man in his sixties or seventies with acute or convalescent COVID-19.

This chain uses TRBV5-1 with TRBJ2-5; no clear D gene. The germline V gene encodes CDR1 SGHRS and CDR2 YFSETQ. V was shortened by 1 base and J by 3 bases, with 7 bases between the two germline ends. The CDR3 is 13 residues long. The CDR3 DNA sequence: TGCGCCAGCAGCTTGTTTCGAGAAGAGACCCAGTACTTC. Amino acids: CASSLFREETQYF.

This sequence joins TRBV9 and TRBJ1-1; D gene ambiguous. Germline-derived CDR1 and CDR2 are SGDLS and YYNGEE. This CDR3 spans 13 amino acids. V shed 4 bases and J shed 5 bases, with 12 bases lying between them. Here the CDR3 DNA reads TGTGCCAGCAGCACTCCACCGGGGACTGAAGCTTTCTTT. It translates to CASSTPPGTEAFF.

The chain is built from TRBV5-1 and TRBJ2-5; 7 bases agree with TRBD1. The V gene end was trimmed by 0 bases and the J gene end by 3 bases; junction bases not matched to a gene: 8. Germline V lookup: CDR1 SGHRS, CDR2 YFSETQ. CDR3 size: 16 residues. CDR3 sequence: CASSLGNRGTEETQYF. CDR3 DNA: TGCGCCAGCAGCTTGGGGAACAGGGGCACTGAAGAGACCCAGTACTTC.

The chain carries TRBV7-3 and TRBJ1-2; no reliable D call. This CDR3 contains 13 residues. V was clipped by 5 bases and J by 4 bases, with 11 bases between them. The V gene's germline CDR1 is SGHTA and CDR2 FQGTGA. CDR3 region: CASSPSGAYGYTF. The CDR3 bases are TGTGCCAGCAGCCCCTCGGGTGCCTATGGCTACACCTTC.

The DNA for the CDR3 is TGTGCCAGCAGCTCCCCGGCGGGAGGGCGGTCCTACAATGAGCAGTTCTTC. Protein product: CASSSPAGGRSYNEQFF. The V gene is TRBV5-6, the J gene TRBJ2-1; 9 bases map to TRBD2. Germline assignment: CDR1 SGHDT and CDR2 YYEEEE. Germline trimming cut 3 bases from V and 1 base from J; bases unmatched to any gene: 8. CDR3 length equals 17 residues.

The J gene is TRBJ2-3, the V gene TRBV10-2; 9 bases agree with TRBD2. V shed 8 bases and J 2 bases; nucleotides not matched to a gene: 5. Per the germline V gene, CDR1 is WSHSY and CDR2 is SAAADI. The CDR3 loop spans 14 amino acids. CDR3: CASGSGRDTDTQYF. CDR3 coding DNA: TGCGCCAGCGGTAGCGGGAGAGACACAGATACGCAGTATTTT.

This chain joins TRBV7-2 and TRBJ2-4, with D possibly TRBD2 on 5 matching bases. Trimming cost V 3 bases and J 5 bases, with 14 bases left between them. The germline V gene encodes CDR1 SGHTA and CDR2 FQGNSA. The CDR3 is made up of 15 amino acids. The CDR3 coding sequence is TGTGCCAGCAGCTTTGACTCGGGAACCGAAAACATTCAGTACTTC. Translation gives CASSFDSGTENIQYF.

J is TRBJ2-5 and V is TRBV6-4, with TRBD2 matching 9 bases. CDR1 is MRHNA and CDR2 is SNTAGT in the germline V gene. The CDR3 is 15 residues long. The ends lost 3 bases at V and 2 bases at J; junction bases unmatched: 4. The CDR3: CASSEVAGAQETQYF. The CDR3 bases are TGTGCCAGCAGTGAGGTAGCGGGGGCACAAGAGACCCAGTACTTC.

The chain has TRBV28 and TRBJ2-3; D is perhaps TRBD1 (6 bases). V lost 4 bases and J 1 base, leaving 12 bases between the germline ends. CDR1 and CDR2 from the germline V gene are MDHEN and SYDVKM. The CDR3 covers 15 residues. For the CDR3, the DNA is TGTGCCAGCAGTTCTATAAAGGGGGGCACAGATACGCAGTATTTT. It translates to CASSSIKGGTDTQYF.

This chain links TRBV2 with TRBJ2-5, with 7 bases matching TRBD1. Germline CDR1 is SNHLY and CDR2 is FYNNEI. The CDR3 is 14 amino acids. Trimming took 3 bases from V and 2 from J; bases not matched to a gene: 3. CDR3 residues: CASSDRTGQETQYF. The DNA of the CDR3 is TGTGCCAGCAGTGACCGGACAGGACAAGAGACCCAGTACTTC.

This rearrangement joins TRBV27 to TRBJ2-2; maybe TRBD2 (6 bases). This CDR3 has 15 amino acids. V was shortened by 5 bases and J by 4 bases, with 14 bases between the two germline ends. Germline CDR1 is MNHEY and CDR2 is SMNVEV (reference sequence). The CDR3 sequence: CASSRPSAGTGELFF. The DNA for the CDR3 is TGTGCCAGCAGTCGGCCTAGCGCGGGCACCGGGGAGCTGTTTTTT.

This clone appeared a few times. Other nucleotide sequences from this sample produce the same CDR3. V is TRBV28 and J is TRBJ2-7; a possible D gene is TRBD2 (6 bases). The CDR3 spans 15 residues. Germline assignment: CDR1 MDHEN and CDR2 SYDVKM. V was pared by 6 bases and J by 2 bases, with 17 bases between. Here the CDR3 DNA reads TGTGCCAGCAGCCCGACTAGTGGTGGCACCTACGAGCAGTACTTC. Protein product: CASSPTSGGTYEQYF.

The chain is built from TRBV7-2 and TRBJ2-7; perhaps TRBD1 as D (5 bases). The CDR3 covers 15 residues. Germline CDR1 and CDR2: SGHTA and FQGNSA. V gave up 2 bases and J gave up 3 bases, with 14 bases separating them. The CDR3 sequence: CASSLRGSIVYEQYF. CDR3 nucleotide sequence: TGTGCCAGCAGCTTAAGGGGAAGTATCGTCTACGAGCAGTACTTC. The full variable domain, its missing parts supplied by reference TRBV7-2 and TRBJ2-7, is GAGVSQSPSNKVTEKGKDVELRCDPISGHTALYWYRQSLGQGLEFLIYFQGNSAPDKSGLPSDRFSAERTGGSVSTLTIQRTQQEDSAVYLCASSLRGSIVYEQYFGPGTRLTVT.

The chain couples TRBV6-5 to TRBJ1-2, with TRBD1 matching over 7 bases. Germline V gene lookup returns CDR1 MNHEY and CDR2 SVGAGI. CDR3 length: 14 amino acids. V gave up 2 bases and J gave up 8 bases; unmatched junction bases: 8. The CDR3 coding sequence is TGTGCCAGCAGTTACAGAGGGGGCGCGTCCGGCTACACCTTC. As protein: CASSYRGGASGYTF.

This chain uses TRBV28 with TRBJ1-2; a possible D gene is TRBD1 (5 bases). The CDR3 is 15 residues long. V dropped 4 bases and J dropped 4 bases, with 16 bases sitting between them. Germline lookup yields CDR1 MDHEN and CDR2 SYDVKM. The CDR3 reads CASSSQGGVGYGYTF. CDR3 DNA sequence: TGTGCCAGCAGTTCACAAGGAGGGGTGGGCTATGGCTACACCTTC.

The chain couples TRBV19 to TRBJ2-4, with 10 bases that match TRBD1. This CDR3 region has 15 residues. Germline trimming cut 10 bases from V and 1 base from J; bases unmatched to any gene: 7. The V gene's germline CDR1 is LNHDA and CDR2 SQIVND (reference sequence). The CDR3 region has the DNA TGTGCCACTATGGGACAGGGGTCCGCCAAAAACATTCAGTACTTC. It specifies CATMGQGSAKNIQYF.

The V and J genes are TRBV4-2 and TRBJ2-1, with D possibly being TRBD2 (6 bases). V was trimmed by 4 bases and J by 5 bases, leaving 15 bases between them. This CDR3 spans 15 amino acids. Germline V gene lookup returns CDR1 LGHNA and CDR2 YNFKEQ. This chain's CDR3 is CASSPFRRGNNEQFF. In nucleotides, the CDR3 is TGTGCCAGCAGCCCATTTCGCCGGGGGAACAATGAGCAGTTCTTC.

The genes are TRBV12-3 or TRBV12-4 and TRBJ2-2; D is undetermined. Between the trimmed V and J ends, which lost 6 bases and 6 bases, there was a span of 11 bases. The CDR3 is 13 amino acids. CDR3 amino acids: CASSLRNPGELFF. The DNA for the CDR3 is TGTGCCAGCAGCCTAAGAAACCCCGGGGAGCTGTTTTTT.

The chain links TRBV2 to TRBJ2-2, with 12 bases fitting TRBD2. V shed 5 bases, J shed 6 bases, and the junction held 7 bases outside the gene matches. In germline, CDR1 is SNHLY, CDR2 FYNNEI. The CDR3 is 16 amino acids. CDR3 DNA sequence: TGTGCCAGCAGTCTCTTGACTAGCGGGAGTGCCGGGGAGCTGTTTTTT. It translates to CASSLLTSGSAGELFF. Full variable domain (rest looked up from reference TRBV2 and TRBJ2-2): EPEVTQTPSHQVTQMGQEVILRCVPISNHLYFYWYRQILGQKVEFLVSFYNNEISEKSEIFDDQFSVERPDGSNFTLKIRSTKLEDSAMYFCASSLLTSGSAGELFFGEGSRLTVL.

The chain combines TRBV2 with TRBJ2-3; 13 bases are shared with TRBD2. The CDR3 totals 15 residues. Per the germline V gene, CDR1 is SNHLY and CDR2 is FYNNEI. V shed 8 bases, J shed 2 bases, and the junction held 4 bases outside the gene matches. CDR3 bases: TGTGCCAGCCTGGGACTAGCGGGAAACACAGATACGCAGTATTTT. Encoded protein: CASLGLAGNTDTQYF.

This clone was detected a few times. This sequence joins TRBV25-1 and TRBJ2-1, with 13 bases aligning to TRBD2. The V and J ends lost 3 bases and 7 bases, in that order; junction bases with no gene match: 3. Germline lookup yields CDR1 MGHDK and CDR2 SYGVNS. There are 15 residues in the CDR3. In DNA, the CDR3 is TGTGCCAGCAGTGAGGGACTAGCGGGACGTAATGAGCAGTTCTTC. Amino acid sequence: CASSEGLAGRNEQFF. The whole variable domain, remainder taken from reference TRBV25-1 and TRBJ2-1, is EADIYQTPRYLVIGTGKKITLECSQTMGHDKMYWYQQDPGMELHLIHYSYGVNSTEKGDLSSESTVSRIRTEHFPLTLESARPSHTSQYLCASSEGLAGRNEQFFGPGTRLTVL.

This chain connects TRBV5-5 to TRBJ1-2, with unresolved D. V lost 3 bases to trimming and J lost 4 bases, with 16 bases between them. The CDR3 runs to 15 residues. The germline CDR1 and CDR2 sequences are SGHKS and YYEKEE (reference sequence). This CDR3 reads CASSSPGMNTYGYTF. Here the CDR3 DNA reads TGTGCCAGCAGCTCACCCGGGATGAACACCTATGGCTACACCTTC. Full variable domain (outside the CDR3, taken from reference TRBV5-5 and TRBJ1-2): DAGVTQSPTHLIKTRGQQVTLRCSPISGHKSVSWYQQVLGQGPQFIFQYYEKEERGRGNFPDRFSARQFPNYSSELNVNALLLGDSALYLCASSSPGMNTYGYTFGSGTRLTVV.

The genes are TRBV6-2 or TRBV6-3 and TRBJ2-1; 7 bases fit TRBD1. Germline-derived CDR1 and CDR2 are MNHEY and SVGEGT. J lost 2 bases, V lost 0 bases, and 4 bases had no gene match. The length of the CDR3 is 16 residues. CDR3 in DNA: TGTGCCAGCAGTTACTCGAAGGGGGCTGCCTACAATGAGCAGTTCTTC. It translates to CASSYSKGAAYNEQFF.

V gene TRBV7-2 combines with J gene TRBJ1-6, with 10 bases aligning to TRBD1. The V gene's germline CDR1 is SGHTA and CDR2 FQGNSA. Losses at the gene ends were 5 bases for V and 12 bases for J; bases not matched to a gene: 4. The CDR3 loop spans 13 amino acids. CDR3 amino acids: CASSRDRGLPLHF. The CDR3 coding sequence is TGTGCCAGCAGCCGGGACAGGGGTCTACCCCTCCACTTT.

The CDR3 coding sequence is TGTGCCAGCAGTTTAGGGGCTGGGACAGGGGTCCGGGGCGGGGAGCTGTTTTTT. Protein sequence: CASSLGAGTGVRGGELFF. The chain uses TRBV27 and TRBJ2-2; TRBD1 matches at 10 bases. Trimming cost V 2 bases and J 7 bases; bases outside gene matches: 13. CDR3 length: 18 amino acids. Germline V gene lookup returns CDR1 MNHEY and CDR2 SMNVEV (reference sequence).

V usage is TRBV6-5 and J usage is TRBJ1-2; 7 bases align to TRBD1. The CDR3 sequence is 15 residues long. Trimming cost V 6 bases and J 3 bases; bases outside gene matches: 10. Germline V lookup: CDR1 MNHEY, CDR2 SVGAGI. The CDR3 DNA is TGTGCCAGCAGCTCGGAGGGGGCGCTTTACTATGGCTACACCTTC. Its protein product is CASSSEGALYYGYTF.

This clone was seen only a few times. This chain joins TRBV7-2 and TRBJ1-2, with D possibly being TRBD1 (5 bases). V was shortened by 1 base and J by 6 bases, with 12 bases between the two germline ends. This CDR3 contains 14 residues. The germline V gene encodes CDR1 SGHTA and CDR2 FQGNSA. The CDR3 is CASSLGSGGHGYTF. The CDR3 bases are TGTGCCAGCAGCTTAGGATCGGGGGGACATGGCTACACCTTC.

Details on this clone: A read error may explain this, as a much larger clone is one base away. Within the sample, other DNA sequences also encode this same CDR3. The genes are TRBV12-3 or TRBV12-4 and TRBJ1-1, with 10 bases identical to TRBD1. V shed 5 bases, J shed 4 bases, and the junction held 1 base outside the gene matches. This CDR3 contains 13 residues. In DNA, the CDR3 is TGTGCCAGCAGTCGGACAGGGGGCACTGAAGCTTTCTTT. Translated, it gives CASSRTGGTEAFF.